This T cell receptor (beta chain) is from a study of T-cell reconstitution after alpha-beta-depleted transplantation in children. Overall study findings and caveats: Where alpha-beta T cells came from about two months after transplant was reportedly several hundred expanded graft clones. Surviving thymic progenitors and recipient T cells were the source of high TCRbeta diversity at day 60 in some patients. Newly generated T cells supplied most T-cell counts and diversity one year post-transplant.

From germline, CDR1 is SGDLS and CDR2 YYNGEE. The CDR3 covers 15 residues. The V end lost 0 bases, the J end lost 1 base, and 11 bases lay between the germline ends. Ten or more counts support this clonotype. As yet, its antigen is unknown. Unique molecular identifiers were used in preparing the TCRbeta library. One entry per CDR3 protein results from TCRdb running MiXCR on the PCR reads. This table has around 440,000 distinct CDR3 sequences, under 12% appearing once. Sequenced here: PBMCs, sampled before TCRalphabeta/CD19-depleted stem cell transplant. V and J are TRBV9 and TRBJ2-7; maybe TRBD2 (5 bases). This TCR was recovered from a child under 10 years old with inherited bone marrow failure, due to receive a stem cell transplant. Written as DNA, the CDR3 is TGTGCCAGCAGCGTAGGTTACGGGGAATCCTACGAGCAGTACTTC. Translating it yields CASSVGYGESYEQYF.